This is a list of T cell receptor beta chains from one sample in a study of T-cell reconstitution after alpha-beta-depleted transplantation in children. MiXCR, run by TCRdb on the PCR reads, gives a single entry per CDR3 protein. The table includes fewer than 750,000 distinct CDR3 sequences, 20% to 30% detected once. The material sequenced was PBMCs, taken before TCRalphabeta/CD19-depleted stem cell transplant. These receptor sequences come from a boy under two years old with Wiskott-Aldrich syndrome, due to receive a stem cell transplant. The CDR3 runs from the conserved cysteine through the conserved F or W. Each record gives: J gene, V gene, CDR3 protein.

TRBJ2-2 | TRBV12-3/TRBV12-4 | CASSWRGSGTGELFF
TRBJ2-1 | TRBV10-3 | CAITAGQFWVF
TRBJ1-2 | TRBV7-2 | CASSLNVRSGRGYTF
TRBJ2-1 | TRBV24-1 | CATSDWGQGPRGEQFF
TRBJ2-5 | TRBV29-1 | CSVEWRRETQYF
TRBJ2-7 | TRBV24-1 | CATSDQGQGYEQYF
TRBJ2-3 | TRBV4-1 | CASNRDRGTDTQYF
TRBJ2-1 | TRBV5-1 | CASSLGQGNNEQFF
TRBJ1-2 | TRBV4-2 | CASSQDRTGHGYTF
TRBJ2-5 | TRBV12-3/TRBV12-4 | CASNAGTQETQYF
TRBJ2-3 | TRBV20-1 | CSASELTDTQYF
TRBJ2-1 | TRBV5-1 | CASSSAPSPFYNEQFF
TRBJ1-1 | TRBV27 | CASHPLTASMNTEAFF
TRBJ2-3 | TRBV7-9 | CASSRLAFGGDTQYF
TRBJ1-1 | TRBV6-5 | CASSYGRGRPEAFF
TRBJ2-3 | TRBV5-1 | CASSLVPGRAPDTQYF
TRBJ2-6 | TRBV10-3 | CAISDRGDGANVLTF
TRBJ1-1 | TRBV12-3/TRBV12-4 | CASSFSGANTEAFF
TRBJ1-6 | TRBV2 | CASRVQGSPGGSPLHF
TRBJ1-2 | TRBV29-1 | CSVGGRLGYGHTF
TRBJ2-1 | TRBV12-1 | CASSPATSYNEQFF
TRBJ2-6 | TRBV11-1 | CASSLGGPASASPGANVLTF
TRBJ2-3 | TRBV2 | CASTGILPDTDTQYF
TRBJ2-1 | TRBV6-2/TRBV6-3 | CASSDPGLAGGPHNEQFF